Presented here are 19 T cell receptor beta chains from one specimen sequenced in a study of beta chain features in type 1 diabetes. What was sequenced were expressed TCRB transcripts, since all of the isolated RNA had been reverse transcribed. Measured with immunoSEQ multiplex PCR; TCRdb has only the in-frame clones, and not every one. The sample has around 300,000 clones; less than 15% are singletons. Sequences were obtained from central memory CD4+ T cells from blood. These receptors were collected from a man aged 25 to 45 in good health.

This clone has just a few counts. The chain combines TRBV7-2 with TRBJ2-6; a weak D match, TRBD2 (7 bases). V lost 4 bases, J lost 13 bases, and 11 bases lay in between. Germline loops: CDR1 SGHTA, CDR2 FQGNSA. The CDR3 sequence is 12 residues long. The CDR3 loop reads CASSSGGSVLTF. DNA of the CDR3: TGTGCCAGCAGCTCGGGGGGCTCTGTCCTGACTTTC.

In its sample, this clone was seen many times. Other DNA sequences from this sample encode an identical CDR3 as well. The chain recombines TRBV4-3 with TRBJ1-1; D uncertain. V was clipped by 3 bases and J by 6 bases, with 8 bases between them. CDR1 and CDR2 (germline): LGHNA, YSLEER. CDR3 size: 12 residues. The CDR3 nucleotides read TGCGCCAGCAGCCAGCGGGGATCTGAAGCTTTCTTT. This encodes CASSQRGSEAFF.

This clone was picked up many times. The chain recombines TRBV23-1 with TRBJ1-1; no reliable D call. TRBV23-1 is marked as an open reading frame, function uncertain. The CDR3 has 16 amino acids. Trimming took 0 bases from V and 0 from J, leaving 11 bases between them. The CDR3 nucleotides read TGCGCCAGCAGTCAATCGCGGACTTCTCTGAACACTGAAGCTTTCTTT. Its translation is CASSQSRTSLNTEAFF.

This clone has only a few counts. The chain's CDR3 is CASRHSGRPPQPYNEQFF. CDR3 in DNA: TGTGCAAGTCGCCATAGCGGGAGGCCACCACAACCCTACAATGAGCAGTTCTTC. This chain uses TRBV12-2 with TRBJ2-1; TRBD2 was called by the table and not checked on the DNA. TRBV12-2 constitutes a pseudogene. The CDR3 covers 18 residues.

The sample holds a few counts of this clone. V gene TRBV7-9 combines with J gene TRBJ2-2; a possible D gene is TRBD1 (6 bases). V gave up 3 bases and J gave up 8 bases, with 16 bases separating them. The CDR3 runs 15 residues. Per germline, CDR1 SEHNR and CDR2 FQNEAQ (reference sequence). The CDR3 sequence: CASSFRPVGAGELFF. The CDR3 coding sequence is TGTGCCAGCAGCTTCCGCCCCGTGGGGGCGGGGGAGCTGTTTTTT.

The rearrangement uses TRBV7-9 and TRBJ2-1; a possible D gene is TRBD1 (5 bases). The CDR3 runs 15 residues. Germline V CDR1 and CDR2: SEHNR, FQNEAQ (reference sequence). With 5 bases removed from V and 6 bases from J, the gap between germline ends came to 17 bases. CDR3 coding DNA: TGTGCCAGCAGCCCTTTAGGGGATTATGCCAATGAGCAGTTCTTC. Amino acid sequence: CASSPLGDYANEQFF.

The chain combines TRBV11-2 with TRBJ2-5; 9 bases map to TRBD1. Germline V gene lookup returns CDR1 SGHAT and CDR2 FQNNGV. V shed 5 bases, J shed 3 bases, and the junction held 4 bases outside the gene matches. The CDR3 loop spans 14 amino acids. The CDR3 region has the DNA TGTGCCAGCAGCCCAAGGACAGGGGAAGAGACCCAGTACTTC. Encoded protein: CASSPRTGEETQYF.

The table lists this clone with many counts. The rearrangement joins TRBV5-1 to TRBJ2-3, with TRBD2 as a possible D gene (5 bases). Trimming cost V 3 bases and J 5 bases, with 19 bases left between them. Germline V CDR1 and CDR2: SGHRS, YFSETQ. CDR3 length: 16 residues. This CDR3 is CASSWDSDPSRDTQYF. As DNA, the CDR3 is TGCGCCAGCAGCTGGGATAGCGACCCAAGCCGAGATACGCAGTATTTT.

J is TRBJ2-5 and V is TRBV9; D perhaps matches TRBD2 (6 bases). The CDR3 has 13 amino acids. The germline V gene has CDR1 SGDLS and CDR2 YYNGEE. Trimming removed 4 bases at V and 4 bases at J, with 11 bases between. CDR3 in DNA: TGTGCCAGCAGCCCGGAGGGAGGAGAGACCCAGTACTTC. This gives the protein CASSPEGGETQYF.

In this sample, this clone turned up a few times. The chain carries TRBV7-2 and TRBJ1-1; D gene uncertain. The length of the CDR3 is 15 residues. From germline, CDR1 is SGHTA and CDR2 FQGNSA. V was pared by 4 bases and J by 1 base, with 13 bases between. CDR3 region: CASSSEVGRNTEAFF. The DNA of the CDR3 is TGTGCCAGCAGCTCGGAAGTTGGCCGGAACACTGAAGCTTTCTTT.

This clone was counted only a few times. A single base separates this from a much larger clone, so it may be a read error. CDR3 protein: CASSLSAGTGTYEQYF. In DNA form, the CDR3 reads TGTGCCAGCAGCTTAAGTGCCGGGACAGGGACCTACGAGCAGTACTTC. V usage is TRBV7-2 and J usage is TRBJ2-7, with 9 positions matching TRBD1. CDR3 size: 16 residues. The V and J ends lost 2 bases and 2 bases, in that order; junction bases with no gene match: 7. Germline V lookup: CDR1 SGHTA, CDR2 FQGNSA. The variable domain in full, completed from reference TRBV7-2 and TRBJ2-7, reads GAGVSQSPSNKVTEKGKDVELRCDPISGHTALYWYRQSLGQGLEFLIYFQGNSAPDKSGLPSDRFSAERTGGSVSTLTIQRTQQEDSAVYLCASSLSAGTGTYEQYFGPGTRLTVT.

This clone was picked up a small number of times. The chain uses TRBV10-3 and TRBJ2-2; TRBD1 aligns across 7 bases. CDR1 and CDR2 from the germline V gene are ENHRY and SYGVKD. The CDR3 extends over 13 amino acids. V trimming: 10 bases; J trimming: 5 bases; junction bases outside the gene matches: 7. The CDR3 nucleotides read TGTGCCACCCGCCAGGGGGATACCGGGGAGCTGTTTTTT. Translation: CATRQGDTGELFF.

This sequence joins TRBV28 and TRBJ2-1; the match to TRBD2 covers 9 bases. Trimming cost V 6 bases and J 4 bases; bases outside gene matches: 10. The CDR3 extends over 16 amino acids. Germline loops: CDR1 MDHEN, CDR2 SYDVKM. CDR3 residues: CASRRSGLAIYNEQFF. CDR3 DNA: TGTGCCAGCAGAAGGTCGGGACTAGCTATTTACAATGAGCAGTTCTTC.

Only a few counts were recorded for this clone. The CDR3 DNA follows: TGTGCCAGCAGCCCCGGGCCGATGATGGGAGATACGCAGTATTTT. Residues: CASSPGPMMGDTQYF. The chain couples TRBV27 to TRBJ2-3; no clear D gene. The length of the CDR3 is 15 residues. CDR1 is MNHEY and CDR2 is SMNVEV in the germline V gene (reference sequence). V lost 6 bases and J lost 5, with 18 bases in between.

This clone showed up just a few times. This chain links TRBV30 with TRBJ1-5; perhaps TRBD1 as D (5 bases). Trimming took off 1 base at V and 9 bases at J, with 10 bases between the two ends. Germline lookup yields CDR1 GTSNPN and CDR2 SVGIG (reference sequence). The length of the CDR3 is 12 residues. The CDR3: CAWSGQLGPQHF. CDR3 in DNA: TGTGCCTGGAGTGGACAGTTGGGGCCCCAGCATTTT.

V and J are TRBV7-9 and TRBJ2-4; unclear D gene. Germline lookup yields CDR1 SEHNR and CDR2 FQNEAQ (reference sequence). The CDR3 is made up of 12 amino acids. The ends were cut back, 7 bases at V and 6 bases at J, with 10 bases in the middle. CDR3 amino acids: CASKFRRNIQYF. CDR3 DNA sequence: TGTGCCAGCAAGTTTCGGCGAAACATTCAGTACTTC.

This clone was seen more than once but under ten times. The rearrangement uses TRBV9 and TRBJ2-7; TRBD2 might be the D (5 bases). Trimming pared 4 bases from V and 6 bases from J, leaving 17 bases between. The CDR3 spans 14 residues. Germline CDR1 is SGDLS and CDR2 is YYNGEE. CDR3 sequence (DNA): TGTGCCAGCAGCCCTACTAGTATCATGGGCGAGCAGTACTTC. As protein: CASSPTSIMGEQYF.

This chain joins TRBV5-6 and TRBJ2-7, with 8 bases matching TRBD1. J was trimmed by 6 bases and V by 4 bases; bases with no gene match: 9. This CDR3 region has 14 residues. The germline gives CDR1 SGHDT, CDR2 YYEEEE. The CDR3 coding sequence is TGTGCCAGCAGCCGTAGGACAGGGACCGGCGAGCAGTACGTC. Encoded protein: CASSRRTGTGEQYV.

The chain carries TRBV7-2 and TRBJ2-1; D not resolved. This CDR3 spans 13 amino acids. Per the germline V gene, CDR1 is SGHTA and CDR2 is FQGNSA. Trimming shortened V by 1 base and J by 9 bases, and 10 bases separated the two germline ends. The CDR3 DNA is TGTGCCAGCAGCTTAGGCCTTGGTGGTGAGCAGTTCTTC. Protein sequence: CASSLGLGGEQFF.